A selection of T cell receptor beta chains follows, all from one sample in a study of blood T cell repertoires in COVID-19. Profiled with immunoSEQ multiplex PCR; TCRdb holds only in-frame clones, not every one. The sample has some 200,000 clones; 82% are singletons. Sequences were obtained from PBMCs or T cells enriched from blood (not recorded which). These receptors all come from a woman in her sixties with acute COVID-19. Each CDR3 is given with its conserved first and last residue. The D gene is left open where the match is weak. Size values are once, few and many counts, or a class for expanded clones, and some rows have none.

clone_size	d_call	v_call	j_call	cdr3_nt	cdr3_aa
-	-	TRBV5-1	TRBJ2-3	TGCGCCAGCAGCTCCCTAACCGGGGGAGGCACAGATACGCAGTATTTT	CASSSLTGGGTDTQYF
-	-	TRBV4-1	TRBJ2-5	TGCGCCAGCAGCCAAGGTCCAGGGGAGGGAGAGACCCAGTACTTC	CASSQGPGEGETQYF
medium-sized	-	TRBV18	TRBJ2-2	TGTGCCAGCTCACCTAGTTACCTCTACGCGGCGACCGGGGAGCTGTTTTTT	CASSPSYLYAATGELFF
once	-	TRBV7-2	TRBJ2-5	TGTGCCAGCAGCTTAAATCGGGACGACAGGTATCAAGAGACCCAGTACTTC	CASSLNRDDRYQETQYF
-	-	TRBV5-1	TRBJ2-5	TGCGCCAGCAGCTTGGATGTATTGGAGACCCAGTACTTC	CASSLDVLETQYF
-	-	TRBV4-3	TRBJ1-2	TGCGCCAGCAGCCCCCCTGCGGGGAAGAAAACGGGTGGCTACACCTTC	CASSPPAGKKTGGYTF
-	-	TRBV5-1	TRBJ2-5	TGCGCCAGCAGTATTGGGACGGGACTGGAGACCCAGTACTTC	CASSIGTGLETQYF
-	-	TRBV9	TRBJ2-3	TGTGCCAGCAGCGTCTTTTCAGGGGTTGGGACCCGTAGAACAGATACGCAGTATTTT	CASSVFSGVGTRRTDTQYF
-	TRBD1	TRBV6-5	TRBJ2-5	TGTGCCAGCAGTCATGGGACAGGGCCAGAGACCCAGTACTTC	CASSHGTGPETQYF
-	-	TRBV7-2	TRBJ1-5	TGTGCCAGCAGCTTAGGTCCGGGGAATCAGCCCCAGCATTTT	CASSLGPGNQPQHF
-	TRBD2	TRBV24-1	TRBJ2-1	TGTGCCACCAGTGAATACGGACTAGCGGGAGGGTACAATGAGCAGTTCTTC	CATSEYGLAGGYNEQFF
-	-	TRBV5-5	TRBJ2-5	TGTGCCAGCAGCTTGGCCCAGGATCAAGAGACCCAGTACTTC	CASSLAQDQETQYF
once	TRBD2	TRBV18	TRBJ2-1	TGTGCCAGCTCACCTCGGAGGGGCGGGAGGAACAATGAGCAGTTCTTC	CASSPRRGGRNNEQFF
-	-	TRBV30	TRBJ1-1	TGTGCCTGGAGATTCATGACAGGTCCTCCACCTGAAGCTTTCTTT	CAWRFMTGPPPEAFF
-	-	TRBV10-3	TRBJ1-5	TGTGCCATCCAACAGCCTTATAGCAATCAGCCCCAGCATTTT	CAIQQPYSNQPQHF
-	-	TRBV9	TRBJ1-1	TGTGCCAGCAGTGTAGGACTCGAGAACACTGAAGCTTTCTTT	CASSVGLENTEAFF
-	TRBD1	TRBV19	TRBJ2-5	TGTGCCGTAGGGGGCAACAGAGAGACCCAGTACTTC	CAVGGNRETQYF
-	TRBD1	TRBV27	TRBJ2-1	TGTGCCAGCCGACAGGGGCCCTACAATGAGCAGTTCTTC	CASRQGPYNEQFF
-	-	TRBV5-8	TRBJ1-1	TGTGCCAGGGCCTGGGAGACTGAAGCTTTCTTT	CARAWETEAFF
once	TRBD1	TRBV14	TRBJ1-1	TGTGCCAGCAGCCCTACAGGGGGTAGGACTGAAGCTTTCTTT	CASSPTGGRTEAFF
-	-	TRBV7-9	TRBJ1-1	TGTGCCAGCAGCTTAGACCAGGGTGCGACTGAAGCTTTCTTT	CASSLDQGATEAFF
-	TRBD2	TRBV3-1/TRBV3-2	TRBJ2-3	TGTGCCAGCAGCGTCGGAGCGGGAGGGGCGCAGTATTTT	CASSVGAGGAQYF
-	-	TRBV2	TRBJ1-5	TGTGCCAGCAGTCCCACAGGGATCAATCAGCCCCAGCATTTT	CASSPTGINQPQHF
-	-	TRBV30	TRBJ2-4	TGTGCCTGGAGTGGAGGGACAAATGGCATTCAGTACTTC	CAWSGGTNGIQYF
-	TRBD1	TRBV4-1	TRBJ2-1	TGCGCCAGCAGCTTCCGGGACAGGGATACGAGCTCCTACAATGAGCAGTTCTTC	CASSFRDRDTSSYNEQFF
-	-	TRBV14	TRBJ2-3	TGTGCCAGCAGCCGCCGACCGGGACAAGCTACAGATACGCAGTATTTT	CASSRRPGQATDTQYF
-	-	TRBV7-9	TRBJ2-5	TGTGCCAGCCGGAGGGATGTCGAAGAGACCCAGTACTTC	CASRRDVEETQYF
-	TRBD1	TRBV7-2	TRBJ1-5	TGTGCCAGCAGCTTAGTTGCAGGGGGGCTTAGCAATCAGCCCCAGCATTTT	CASSLVAGGLSNQPQHF
-	TRBD2	TRBV30	TRBJ2-5	TGTGCCTGGAGTGGCCAGCGGGGAGAGACCCAGTACTTC	CAWSGQRGETQYF
-	TRBD2	TRBV29-1	TRBJ2-1	TGCAGCGTTGTAAGCGGGGACCCTTCCTACAATGAGCAGTTCTTC	CSVVSGDPSYNEQFF
-	-	TRBV6-5	TRBJ2-7	TGTGCCAGCAGCCCCGGGGATGCCTCACGCTACGAGCAGTACTTC	CASSPGDASRYEQYF
few	TRBD1	TRBV7-2	TRBJ1-5	TGTGCCAGCTCACAGGGGGCCAATCAGCCCCAGCATTTT	CASSQGANQPQHF
-	TRBD2	TRBV19	TRBJ2-2	TGTGCCAGTAGCCCTTGGGCCAGCGGGGCCGGGGAGCTGTTTTTT	CASSPWASGAGELFF